A selection of T cell receptor beta chains follows, all from one sample in a study of shared clonotypes between healthy human individuals. Data came from immunoSEQ multiplex PCR; TCRdb stores just in-frame clones and leaves some out. The sample lists a few million clones; over 85% were seen once. Sequencing was carried out using naive CD4+ T cells from PBMCs. All receptors come from a man between 18 and 35 years old in good health. Some clones in this sample may be carry-over from other donors' samples. Both conserved end residues are part of each CDR3. The D gene is left open where the match is weak. Clone size is not always given. Where it is, it says once, few, many or a class for expanded clones.

V gene,D gene,clone size,J gene,CDR3 protein,CDR3 DNA
TRBV2,.,once,TRBJ1-5,CATRGGHQPQHF,TGTGCCACTCGGGGGGGTCATCAGCCCCAGCATTTT
TRBV28,TRBD2,.,TRBJ2-7,CASSSLADRSSYEQYF,TGTGCCAGCAGTTCCCTAGCGGATAGAAGCTCCTACGAGCAGTACTTC
TRBV5-1,.,.,TRBJ2-1,CASSLGSTNNEQFF,TGCGCCAGCAGCTTGGGATCAACCAACAATGAGCAGTTCTTC
TRBV5-1,.,.,TRBJ2-5,CASSLATDLQETQYF,TGCGCCAGCAGCTTGGCCACAGACCTTCAAGAGACCCAGTACTTC
TRBV15,.,.,TRBJ2-2,CATSTPVGRETGELFF,TGTGCCACCAGCACCCCCGTCGGAAGAGAGACCGGGGAGCTGTTTTTT
TRBV7-9,.,.,TRBJ2-4,CASSFLRAKNIQYF,TGTGCCAGCAGCTTTTTGCGAGCCAAAAACATTCAGTACTTC
TRBV4-1,.,.,TRBJ2-7,CASSQEGTRGYEQYF,TGCGCCAGCAGCCAAGAGGGGACTCGAGGCTACGAGCAGTACTTC
TRBV4-1,TRBD2,.,TRBJ2-1,CASSQARQPGTSGSNEQFF,TGCGCCAGCAGCCAGGCTCGACAACCCGGGACTAGCGGGAGTAATGAGCAGTTCTTC
TRBV18,.,.,TRBJ1-3,CASSQSTGPANTIYF,TGTGCCAGCTCCCAAAGTACGGGCCCAGCAAACACCATATATTTT
TRBV4-1,.,.,TRBJ2-7,CASSQAGTPNTYEQYF,TGCGCCAGCAGCCAAGCCGGGACCCCCAATACCTACGAGCAGTACTTC
TRBV19,TRBD1,.,TRBJ2-2,CASSIRTGSSGELFF,TGTGCCAGTAGTATCCGGACAGGGTCGTCCGGGGAGCTGTTTTTT
TRBV6-6,.,.,TRBJ2-7,CASRGGEYYEQYF,TGTGCCAGCAGGGGTGGGGAATACTACGAGCAGTACTTC
TRBV6-4,.,.,TRBJ1-2,CASSEGAYGYGYTF,TGTGCCAGCAGTGAGGGGGCCTACGGGTATGGCTACACCTTC
TRBV13,.,.,TRBJ1-3,CASSLDSGNTIYF,TGTGCCAGCAGCTTAGACTCTGGAAACACCATATATTTT
TRBV29-1,TRBD2,.,TRBJ2-3,CSVSIQGLATDTQYF,TGCAGCGTTTCCATCCAGGGACTAGCGACAGATACGCAGTATTTT
TRBV5-1,.,.,TRBJ1-2,CASSGGFQGGSGYTF,TGCGCCAGCAGCGGAGGTTTTCAGGGCGGCAGTGGCTACACCTTC
TRBV5-4,TRBD2,.,TRBJ2-3,CAYLPGLAGGYPDTQYF,TGTGCCTACCTACCGGGACTAGCGGGAGGCTATCCAGATACGCAGTATTTT
TRBV5-4,TRBD1,.,TRBJ2-7,CASSPRFGTEALEQYF,TGTGCCAGCAGCCCCCGCTTTGGGACAGAGGCTTTGGAGCAGTACTTC
TRBV2,.,.,TRBJ2-5,CASIRFGETQYF,TGTGCCAGCATCAGGTTTGGAGAGACCCAGTACTTC
TRBV7-3,.,.,TRBJ2-3,CASSRGTSRTDTQYF,TGTGCCAGCAGCCGGGGGACTTCCCGCACAGATACGCAGTATTTT
TRBV19,TRBD1,few,TRBJ2-1,CASAGQGLSNEQFF,TGTGCCAGTGCGGGACAGGGACTTTCCAATGAGCAGTTCTTC
TRBV28,.,.,TRBJ2-2,CASSLGETGELFF,TGTGCCAGCAGTTTGGGGGAGACCGGGGAGCTGTTTTTT